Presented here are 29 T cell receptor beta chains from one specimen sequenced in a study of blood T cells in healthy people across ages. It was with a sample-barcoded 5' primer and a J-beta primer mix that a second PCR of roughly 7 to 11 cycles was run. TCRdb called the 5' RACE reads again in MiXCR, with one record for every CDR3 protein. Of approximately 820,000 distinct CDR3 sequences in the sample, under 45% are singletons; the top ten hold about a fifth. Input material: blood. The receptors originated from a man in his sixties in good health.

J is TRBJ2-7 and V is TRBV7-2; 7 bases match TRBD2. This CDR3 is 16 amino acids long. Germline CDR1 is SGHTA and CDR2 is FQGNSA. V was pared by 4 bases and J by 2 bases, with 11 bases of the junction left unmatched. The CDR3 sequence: CASSSGAGVRTYEQYF. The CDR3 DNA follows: TGTGCCAGCAGCTCTGGCGCGGGGGTTCGGACCTACGAGCAGTACTTC.

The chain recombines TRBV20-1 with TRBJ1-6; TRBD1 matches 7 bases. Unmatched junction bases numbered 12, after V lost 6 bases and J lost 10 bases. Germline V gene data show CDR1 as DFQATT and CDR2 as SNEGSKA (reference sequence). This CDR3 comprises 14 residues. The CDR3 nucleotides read TGCAGTGCACGGGAGGGGGCCGAGGGGTCACCCCTCCACTTT. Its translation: CSAREGAEGSPLHF.

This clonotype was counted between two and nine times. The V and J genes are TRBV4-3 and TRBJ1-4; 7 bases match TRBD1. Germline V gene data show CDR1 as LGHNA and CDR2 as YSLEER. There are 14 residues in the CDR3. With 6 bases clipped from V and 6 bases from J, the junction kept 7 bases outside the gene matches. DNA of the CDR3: TGCGCCAGCAGGCCGACAGGGAGTCATGAAAAACTGTTTTTT. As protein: CASRPTGSHEKLFF.

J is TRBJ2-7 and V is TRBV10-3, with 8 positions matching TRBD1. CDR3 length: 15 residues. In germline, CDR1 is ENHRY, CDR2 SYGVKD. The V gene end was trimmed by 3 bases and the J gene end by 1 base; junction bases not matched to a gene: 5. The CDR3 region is CAISEKDRASYEQYF. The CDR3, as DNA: TGTGCCATCAGTGAAAAGGACAGGGCTTCCTACGAGCAGTACTTC.

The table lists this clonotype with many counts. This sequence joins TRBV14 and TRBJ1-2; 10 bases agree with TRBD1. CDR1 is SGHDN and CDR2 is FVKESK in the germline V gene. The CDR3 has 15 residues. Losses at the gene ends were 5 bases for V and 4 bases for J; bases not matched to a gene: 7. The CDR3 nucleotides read TGTGCCAGCAGCGCACCCGGGACAGGGGTCTATGGCTACACCTTC. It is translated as CASSAPGTGVYGYTF.

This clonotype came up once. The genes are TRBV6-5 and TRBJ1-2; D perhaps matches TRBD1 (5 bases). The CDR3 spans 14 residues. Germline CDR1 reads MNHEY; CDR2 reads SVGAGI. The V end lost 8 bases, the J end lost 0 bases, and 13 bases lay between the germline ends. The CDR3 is CASARGPANYGYTF. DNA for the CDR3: TGTGCCAGCGCCCGGGGCCCTGCTAACTATGGCTACACCTTC.

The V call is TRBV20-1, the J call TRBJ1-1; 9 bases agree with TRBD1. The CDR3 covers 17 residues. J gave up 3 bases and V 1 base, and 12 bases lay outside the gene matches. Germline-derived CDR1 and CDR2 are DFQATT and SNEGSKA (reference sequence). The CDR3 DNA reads TGCAGTGCTAGAGTATTAACAGGGGGCCATAGGGACACTGAAGCTTTCTTT. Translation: CSARVLTGGHRDTEAFF.

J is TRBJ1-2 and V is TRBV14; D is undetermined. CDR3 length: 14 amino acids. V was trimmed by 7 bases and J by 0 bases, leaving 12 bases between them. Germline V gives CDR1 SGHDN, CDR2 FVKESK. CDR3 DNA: TGTGCCAGCACCAAAGGGCGAACTAACTATGGCTACACCTTC. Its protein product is CASTKGRTNYGYTF.

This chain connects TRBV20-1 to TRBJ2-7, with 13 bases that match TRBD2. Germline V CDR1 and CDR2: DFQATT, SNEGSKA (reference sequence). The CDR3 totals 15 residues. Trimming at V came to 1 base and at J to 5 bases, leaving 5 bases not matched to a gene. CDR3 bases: TGCAGTGCTAGAGCCGGGACTAGCGGGATCGACGAGCAGTACTTC. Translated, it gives CSARAGTSGIDEQYF.

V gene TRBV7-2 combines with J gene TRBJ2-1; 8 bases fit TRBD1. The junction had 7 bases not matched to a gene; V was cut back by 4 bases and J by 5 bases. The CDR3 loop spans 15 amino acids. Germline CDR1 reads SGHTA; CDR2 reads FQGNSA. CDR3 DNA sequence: TGTGCCAGCAGCTATGACAGGGGACCCCACAATGAGCAGTTCTTC. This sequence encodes CASSYDRGPHNEQFF.

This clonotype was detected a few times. The CDR3 reads CASSRYPGQETYEQYF. The CDR3 coding sequence is TGTGCCAGCAGCCGATACCCAGGACAGGAGACCTACGAGCAGTACTTC. The chain employs TRBV3-1 and TRBJ2-7; 7 bases are a match to TRBD1. Germline V gene sequence: CDR1 LGHDT, CDR2 YNNKEL (reference sequence). The CDR3 totals 16 residues. The ends lost 4 bases at V and 2 bases at J; junction bases unmatched: 11.

The chain's CDR3 is CASSSQQGYGYTF. The CDR3, as DNA: TGTGCCAGCAGCTCCCAACAGGGCTATGGCTACACCTTC. This chain uses TRBV7-2 with TRBJ1-2, with D perhaps matching TRBD1 (6 bases). CDR1 and CDR2 from the germline V gene are SGHTA and FQGNSA. This CDR3 comprises 13 residues. V gave up 4 bases and J gave up 4 bases, with 10 bases separating them.

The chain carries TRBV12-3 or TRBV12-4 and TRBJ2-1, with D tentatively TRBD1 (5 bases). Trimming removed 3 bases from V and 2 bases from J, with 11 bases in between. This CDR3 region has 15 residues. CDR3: CASSFITGPYNEQFF. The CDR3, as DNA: TGTGCCAGCAGTTTCATTACAGGCCCCTACAATGAGCAGTTCTTC.

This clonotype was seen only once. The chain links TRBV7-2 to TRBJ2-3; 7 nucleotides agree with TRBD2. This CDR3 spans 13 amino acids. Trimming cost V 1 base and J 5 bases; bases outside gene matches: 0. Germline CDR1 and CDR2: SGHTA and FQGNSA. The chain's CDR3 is CASSLVAGDTQYF. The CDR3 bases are TGTGCCAGCAGCTTAGTAGCGGGAGATACGCAGTATTTT.

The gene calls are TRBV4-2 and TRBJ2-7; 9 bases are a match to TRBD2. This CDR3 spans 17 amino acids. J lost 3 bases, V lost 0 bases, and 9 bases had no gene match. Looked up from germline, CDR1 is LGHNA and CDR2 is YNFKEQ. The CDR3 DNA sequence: TGTGCCAGCAGCCAAGATGACCCGCGGGGGGGCCTCTACGAGCAGTACTTC. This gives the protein CASSQDDPRGGLYEQYF.

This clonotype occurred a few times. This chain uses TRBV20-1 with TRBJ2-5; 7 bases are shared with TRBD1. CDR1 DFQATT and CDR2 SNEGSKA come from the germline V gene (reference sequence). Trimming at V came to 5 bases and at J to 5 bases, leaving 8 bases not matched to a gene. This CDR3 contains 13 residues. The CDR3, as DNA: TGCAGTGCTGTAATACAGGGGCTGGAGACCCAGTACTTC. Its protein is CSAVIQGLETQYF.

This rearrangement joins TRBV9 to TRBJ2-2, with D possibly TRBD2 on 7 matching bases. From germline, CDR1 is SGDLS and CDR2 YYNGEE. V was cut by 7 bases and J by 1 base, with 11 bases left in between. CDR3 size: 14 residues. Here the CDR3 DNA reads TGTGCCAGCCGGGGGGCCGGGAACACCGGGGAGCTGTTTTTT. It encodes CASRGAGNTGELFF.

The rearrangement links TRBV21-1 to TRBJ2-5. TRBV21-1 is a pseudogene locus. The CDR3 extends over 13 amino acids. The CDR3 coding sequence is TGTGCCAGCGTTTCCTGGGTAAAAGAGACCCAGTACTTC. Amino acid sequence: CASVSWVKETQYF.

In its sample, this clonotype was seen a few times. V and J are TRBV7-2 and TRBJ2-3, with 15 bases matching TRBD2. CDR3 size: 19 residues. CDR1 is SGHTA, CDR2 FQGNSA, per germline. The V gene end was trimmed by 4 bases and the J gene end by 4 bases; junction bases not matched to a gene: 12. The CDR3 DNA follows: TGTGCCAGCAGCTCACCCCTCGGGACTAGCGGGGGGATCCCAGATACGCAGTATTTT. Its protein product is CASSSPLGTSGGIPDTQYF.

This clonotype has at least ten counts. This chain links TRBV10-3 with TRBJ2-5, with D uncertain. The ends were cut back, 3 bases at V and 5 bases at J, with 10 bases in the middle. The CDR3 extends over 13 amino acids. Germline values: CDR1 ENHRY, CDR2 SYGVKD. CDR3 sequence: CAISELGLETQYF. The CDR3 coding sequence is TGTGCCATCAGTGAATTGGGGTTGGAGACCCAGTACTTC.

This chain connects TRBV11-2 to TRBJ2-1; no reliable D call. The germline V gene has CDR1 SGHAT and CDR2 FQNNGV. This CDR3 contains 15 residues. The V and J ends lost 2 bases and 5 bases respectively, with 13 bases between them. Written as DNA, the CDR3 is TGTGCCAGCAGCTTAAGGCTAGGAGAAGACAATGAGCAGTTCTTC. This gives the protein CASSLRLGEDNEQFF.

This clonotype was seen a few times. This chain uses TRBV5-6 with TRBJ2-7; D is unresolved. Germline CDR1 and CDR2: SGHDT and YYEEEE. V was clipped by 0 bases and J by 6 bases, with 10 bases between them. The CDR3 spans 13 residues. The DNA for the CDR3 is TGTGCCAGCAGCTTGGCCGGATTGGTCGAGCAGTACTTC. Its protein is CASSLAGLVEQYF. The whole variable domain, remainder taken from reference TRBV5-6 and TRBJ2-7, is DAGVTQSPTHLIKTRGQQVTLRCSPKSGHDTVSWYQQALGQGPQFIFQYYEEEERQRGNFPDRFSGHQFPNYSSELNVNALLLGDSALYLCASSLAGLVEQYFGPGTRLTVT.

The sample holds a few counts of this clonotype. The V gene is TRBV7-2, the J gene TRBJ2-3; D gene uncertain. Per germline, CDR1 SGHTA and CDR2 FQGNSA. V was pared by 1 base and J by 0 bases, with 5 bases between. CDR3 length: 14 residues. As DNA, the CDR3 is TGTGCCAGCAGCTTAGTCTTTAGCACAGATACGCAGTATTTT. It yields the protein CASSLVFSTDTQYF.

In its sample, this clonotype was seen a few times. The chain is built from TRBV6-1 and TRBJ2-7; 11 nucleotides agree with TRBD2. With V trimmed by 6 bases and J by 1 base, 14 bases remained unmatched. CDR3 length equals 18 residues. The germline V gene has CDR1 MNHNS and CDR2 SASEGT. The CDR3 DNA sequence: TGTGCCAGCAGGCCTCTTCCTTCTAGCGGGGGGTCTTCCTACGAGCAGTACTTC. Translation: CASRPLPSSGGSSYEQYF.

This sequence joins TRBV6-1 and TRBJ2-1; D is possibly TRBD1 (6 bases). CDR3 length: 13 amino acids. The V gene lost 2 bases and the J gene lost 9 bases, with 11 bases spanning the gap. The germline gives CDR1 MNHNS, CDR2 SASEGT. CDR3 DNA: TGTGCCAGCAGTGAATACAGGGACGGTGAGCAGTTCTTC. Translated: CASSEYRDGEQFF.

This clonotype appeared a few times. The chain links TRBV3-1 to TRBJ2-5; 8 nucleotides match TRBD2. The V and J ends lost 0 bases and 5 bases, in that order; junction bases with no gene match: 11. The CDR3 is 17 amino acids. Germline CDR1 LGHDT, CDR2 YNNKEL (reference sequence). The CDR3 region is CASSQDQITGGRETQYF. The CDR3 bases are TGTGCCAGCAGCCAAGATCAGATAACGGGGGGGCGGGAGACCCAGTACTTC.

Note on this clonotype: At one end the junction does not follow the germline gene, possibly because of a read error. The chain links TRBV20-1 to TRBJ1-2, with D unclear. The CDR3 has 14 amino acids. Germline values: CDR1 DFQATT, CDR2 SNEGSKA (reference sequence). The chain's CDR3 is CSARQSRRVGGYIF. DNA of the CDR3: TGCAGTGCTAGACAGTCCAGGCGAGTGGGTGGCTACATCTTC.

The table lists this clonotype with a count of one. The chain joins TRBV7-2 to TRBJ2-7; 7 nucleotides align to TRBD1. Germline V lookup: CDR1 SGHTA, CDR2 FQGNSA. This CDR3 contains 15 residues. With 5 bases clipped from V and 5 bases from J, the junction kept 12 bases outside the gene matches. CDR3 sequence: CASSPLAGTAHEQYF. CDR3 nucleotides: TGTGCCAGCAGCCCCCTCGCCGGGACAGCCCACGAGCAGTACTTC.

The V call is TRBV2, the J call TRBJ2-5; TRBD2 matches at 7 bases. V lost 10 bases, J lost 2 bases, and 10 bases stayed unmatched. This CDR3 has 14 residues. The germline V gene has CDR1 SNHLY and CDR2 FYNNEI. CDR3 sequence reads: CATARGGKQETQYF. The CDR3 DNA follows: TGTGCCACCGCCCGCGGGGGTAAACAAGAGACCCAGTACTTC.